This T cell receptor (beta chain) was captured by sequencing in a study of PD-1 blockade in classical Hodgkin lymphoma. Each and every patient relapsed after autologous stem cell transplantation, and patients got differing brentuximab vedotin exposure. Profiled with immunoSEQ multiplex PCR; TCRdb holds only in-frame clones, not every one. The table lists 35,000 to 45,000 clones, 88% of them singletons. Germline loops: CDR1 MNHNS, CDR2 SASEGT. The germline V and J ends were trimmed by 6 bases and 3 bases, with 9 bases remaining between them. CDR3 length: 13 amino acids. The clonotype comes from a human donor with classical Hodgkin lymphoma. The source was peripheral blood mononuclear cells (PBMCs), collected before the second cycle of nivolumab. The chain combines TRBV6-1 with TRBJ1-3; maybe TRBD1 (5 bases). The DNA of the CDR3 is TGTGCCAGCAGAGCAGGGTTTGGAAACACCATATATTTT. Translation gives CASRAGFGNTIYF.